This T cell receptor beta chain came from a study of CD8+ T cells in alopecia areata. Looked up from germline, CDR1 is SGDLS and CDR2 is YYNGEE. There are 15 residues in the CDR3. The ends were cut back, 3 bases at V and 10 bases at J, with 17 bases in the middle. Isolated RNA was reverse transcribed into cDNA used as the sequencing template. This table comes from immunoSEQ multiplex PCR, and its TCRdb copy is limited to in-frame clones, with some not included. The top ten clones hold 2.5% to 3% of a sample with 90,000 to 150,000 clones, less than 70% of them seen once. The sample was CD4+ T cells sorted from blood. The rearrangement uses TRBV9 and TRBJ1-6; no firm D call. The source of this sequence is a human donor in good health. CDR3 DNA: TGTGCCAGCAGCGGTGGCCGCCTGACCGGGTCACCCCTCCACTTT. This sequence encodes CASSGGRLTGSPLHF.